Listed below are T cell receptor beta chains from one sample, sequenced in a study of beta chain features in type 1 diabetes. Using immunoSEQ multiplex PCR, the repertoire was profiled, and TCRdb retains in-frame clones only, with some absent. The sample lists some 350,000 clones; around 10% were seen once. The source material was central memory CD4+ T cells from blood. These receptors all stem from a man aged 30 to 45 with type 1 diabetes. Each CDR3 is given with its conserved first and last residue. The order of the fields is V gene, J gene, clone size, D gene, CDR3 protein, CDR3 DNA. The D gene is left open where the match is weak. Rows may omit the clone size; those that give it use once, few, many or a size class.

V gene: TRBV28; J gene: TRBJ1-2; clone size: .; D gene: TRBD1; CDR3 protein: CAARAVGQGHGYTF; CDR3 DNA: TGTGCGGCTAGAGCAGTGGGACAGGGTCATGGCTACACCTTC
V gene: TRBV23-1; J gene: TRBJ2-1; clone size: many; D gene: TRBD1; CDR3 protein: CARRTGGQRVYNEQFF; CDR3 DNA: TGCGCCAGACGAACAGGGGGACAACGAGTCTACAATGAGCAGTTCTTC
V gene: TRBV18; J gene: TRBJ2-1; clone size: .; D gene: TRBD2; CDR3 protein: CASSTGGDYNEQFF; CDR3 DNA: TGTGCCAGCTCAACCGGGGGGGATTACAATGAGCAGTTCTTC
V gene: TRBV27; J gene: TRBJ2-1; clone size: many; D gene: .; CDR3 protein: CASSLPEGNQEFF; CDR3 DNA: TGTGCCAGCAGTTTACCCGAGGGAAATCAGGAGTTCTTC
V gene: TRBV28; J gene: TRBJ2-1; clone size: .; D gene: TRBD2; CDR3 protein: CASSFRRLAGHNEQFF; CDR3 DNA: TGTGCCAGCAGTTTTCGGAGACTAGCGGGACACAATGAGCAGTTCTTC
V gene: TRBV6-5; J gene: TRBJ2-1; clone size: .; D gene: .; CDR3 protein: CASSHRRPSYNEQFF; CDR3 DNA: TGTGCCAGCAGCCATAGGCGGCCCTCCTACAATGAGCAGTTCTTC
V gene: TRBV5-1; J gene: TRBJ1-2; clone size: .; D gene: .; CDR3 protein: CATRTDADSGYTF; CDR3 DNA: TGCGCCACAAGAACCGACGCTGACTCAGGCTACACCTTC
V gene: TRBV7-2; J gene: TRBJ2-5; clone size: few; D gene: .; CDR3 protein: CASSLVQETQYF; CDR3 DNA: TGTGCCAGCAGCTTAGTGCAGGAGACCCAGTACTTC
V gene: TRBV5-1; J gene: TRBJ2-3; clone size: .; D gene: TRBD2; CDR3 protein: CASSLEVVAGDTQYF; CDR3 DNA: TGCGCCAGCAGCTTGGAGGTGGTAGCGGGGGATACGCAGTATTTT
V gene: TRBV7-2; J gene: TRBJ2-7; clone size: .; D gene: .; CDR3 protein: CASSLGFAYEQYF; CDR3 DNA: TGTGCCAGCAGCTTAGGGTTTGCCTACGAGCAGTACTTC
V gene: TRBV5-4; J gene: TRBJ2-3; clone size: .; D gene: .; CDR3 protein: CASSLKAGEANTQYF; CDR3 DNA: TGTGCCAGCAGCTTGAAGGCAGGGGAGGCAAATACGCAGTATTTT
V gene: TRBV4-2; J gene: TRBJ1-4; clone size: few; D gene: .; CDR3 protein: CASSFVGREKLFF; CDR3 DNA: TGTGCCAGCAGCTTCGTAGGCCGTGAAAAACTGTTTTTT
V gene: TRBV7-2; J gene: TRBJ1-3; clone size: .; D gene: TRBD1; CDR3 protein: CASSLAPGTAYF; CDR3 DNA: TGTGCCAGCAGCTTAGCTCCCGGGACAGCGTATTTT
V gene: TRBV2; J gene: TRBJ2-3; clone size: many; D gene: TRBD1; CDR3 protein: CASSGTGVGTDTQYF; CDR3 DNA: TGTGCCAGCTCTGGGACAGGGGTGGGGACAGATACGCAGTATTTT
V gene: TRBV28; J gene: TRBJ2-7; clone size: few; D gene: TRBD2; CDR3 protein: CASTLGTSGRIPYF; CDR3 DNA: TGTGCCAGCACCCTGGGGACTAGCGGGAGAATACCGTACTTC
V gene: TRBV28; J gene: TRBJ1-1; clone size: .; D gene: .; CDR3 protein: CASSYGQSTEAFF; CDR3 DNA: TGTGCCAGCAGTTACGGCCAGTCCACTGAAGCTTTCTTT
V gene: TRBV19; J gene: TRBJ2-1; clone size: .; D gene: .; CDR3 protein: CASSVRLRRDEQFF; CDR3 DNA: TGTGCCAGTAGTGTTCGATTACGTCGGGATGAGCAGTTCTTC
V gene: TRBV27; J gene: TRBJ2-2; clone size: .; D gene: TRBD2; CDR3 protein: CASSFRREGSGELFF; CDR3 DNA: TGTGCCAGCAGTTTTCGGCGGGAGGGGTCCGGGGAGCTGTTTTTT
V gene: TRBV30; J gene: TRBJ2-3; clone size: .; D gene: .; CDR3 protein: CAWSVMSDTQYF; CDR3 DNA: TGTGCCTGGAGTGTAATGTCAGATACGCAGTATTTT
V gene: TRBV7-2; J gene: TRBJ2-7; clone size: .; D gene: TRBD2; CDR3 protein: CASSTVGTSGEQYF; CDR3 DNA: TGTGCCAGCAGCACCGTAGGGACTAGCGGAGAGCAGTACTTC
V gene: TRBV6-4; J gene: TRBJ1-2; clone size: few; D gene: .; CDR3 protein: CASSRNWDTYYGYTF; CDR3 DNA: TGTGCCAGCAGTCGAAATTGGGACACCTACTATGGCTACACCTTC
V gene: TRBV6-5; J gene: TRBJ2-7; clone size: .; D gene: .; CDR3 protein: CASSSQGTHEQYF; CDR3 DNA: TGTGCCAGCAGTTCCCAGGGGACCCACGAGCAGTACTTC
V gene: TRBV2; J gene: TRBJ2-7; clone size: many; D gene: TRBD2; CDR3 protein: CASSRTSGSYEQYF; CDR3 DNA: TGTGCCAGCAGCCGGACTAGCGGGAGCTACGAGCAGTACTTC
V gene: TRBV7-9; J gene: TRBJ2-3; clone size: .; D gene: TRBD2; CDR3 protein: CASSEVAGGPNTQYF; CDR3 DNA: TGTGCCAGCAGTGAAGTAGCGGGAGGACCAAATACGCAGTATTTT
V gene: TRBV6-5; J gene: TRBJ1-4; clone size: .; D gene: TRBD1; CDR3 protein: CASSDSTGAEKLFF; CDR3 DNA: TGTGCCAGCAGTGATTCTACAGGGGCGGAAAAACTGTTTTTT
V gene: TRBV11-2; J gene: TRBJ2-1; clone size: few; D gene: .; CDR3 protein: CASSLGRTEQFF; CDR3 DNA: TGTGCCAGCAGCTTAGGTCGAACCGAGCAGTTCTTC
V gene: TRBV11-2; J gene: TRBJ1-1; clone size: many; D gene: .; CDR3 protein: CASTFLGGTEAFF; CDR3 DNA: TGTGCCAGCACCTTTTTGGGGGGCACTGAAGCTTTCTTT
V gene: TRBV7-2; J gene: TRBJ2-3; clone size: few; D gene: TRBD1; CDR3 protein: CASSLDRSGGSDTQYF; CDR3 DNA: TGTGCCAGCAGCTTAGATCGTTCAGGGGGATCGGATACGCAGTATTTT
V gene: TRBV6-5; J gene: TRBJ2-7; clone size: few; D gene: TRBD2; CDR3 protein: CASSLSGRAHEQYF; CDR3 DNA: TGTGCCAGCAGTCTCAGCGGGAGGGCCCACGAGCAGTACTTC
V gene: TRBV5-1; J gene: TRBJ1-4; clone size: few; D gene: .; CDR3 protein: CASRPGTENEKLFF; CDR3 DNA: TGCGCCAGCAGGCCCGGGACCGAGAATGAAAAACTGTTTTTT
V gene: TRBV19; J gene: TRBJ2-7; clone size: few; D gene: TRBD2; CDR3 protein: CASSTRKTSGRTYEQYF; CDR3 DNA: TGTGCCAGTAGTACCCGTAAAACTAGCGGGAGGACCTACGAGCAGTACTTC
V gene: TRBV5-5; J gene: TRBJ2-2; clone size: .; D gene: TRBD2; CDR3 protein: CASSLLAGENTGELFF; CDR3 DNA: TGTGCCAGCAGCTTGTTAGCGGGCGAGAACACCGGGGAGCTGTTTTTT
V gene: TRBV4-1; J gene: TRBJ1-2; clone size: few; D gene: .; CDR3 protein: CASSQELTANYGYTF; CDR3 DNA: TGTGCCAGCAGCCAAGAATTGACAGCCAACTATGGCTACACCTTC
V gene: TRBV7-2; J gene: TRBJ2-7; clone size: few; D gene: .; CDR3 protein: CASSLGREVRHEQYF; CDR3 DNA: TGTGCCAGCAGCTTAGGCAGGGAAGTTAGGCACGAGCAGTACTTC
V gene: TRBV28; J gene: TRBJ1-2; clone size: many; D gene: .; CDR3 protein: CASSFGRNYGYTF; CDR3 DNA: TGTGCCAGCAGTTTCGGCAGGAACTATGGCTACACCTTC
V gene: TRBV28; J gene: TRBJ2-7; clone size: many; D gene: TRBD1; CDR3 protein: CASSPDRDEQYF; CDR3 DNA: TGTGCCAGCAGTCCAGACAGGGACGAGCAGTACTTC
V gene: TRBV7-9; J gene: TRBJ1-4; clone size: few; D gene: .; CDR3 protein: CASSPRGAGRPEKLFF; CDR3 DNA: TGTGCCAGCAGCCCCCGTGGGGCAGGACGCCCCGAAAAACTGTTTTTT